This T cell receptor (beta chain) appears in the sequencing data of a study of blood T cell repertoires in COVID-19. Libraries were prepared by immunoSEQ multiplex PCR; TCRdb keeps only in-frame clonotypes and omits some of them. The data contain approximately 220,000 clones, approximately 89% of them singletons. The CDR3 has 15 residues. V was shortened by 5 bases and J by 0 bases, with 11 bases between the two germline ends. CDR1 is MNHEY, CDR2 SVGAGI, per germline. Allocation to cohorts depended on clinical history reported by the participants. The TCR comes from a young woman with acute COVID-19. The material sequenced was PBMCs or T cells enriched from blood (not recorded which). The chain recombines TRBV6-5 with TRBJ1-3; a weak D match, TRBD1 (6 bases). CDR3 in amino acids: CASSLGTSSGNTIYF. CDR3 nucleotide sequence: TGTGCCAGCAGTCTCGGGACAAGCTCTGGAAACACCATATATTTT.